The next 18 T cell receptor beta chains were all read from a single sample in a study of cytomegalovirus exposure and HLA in healthy donors. The PCR contained 60 Vbeta and 13 Jbeta primers. Sequenced by immunoSEQ multiplex PCR; TCRdb stores in-frame clones only, minus some. The sample spans around 34,000 clones; the ten largest clones claim 1.5% to 2%. The material sequenced was PBMCs. The origin of the receptors is a woman in her forties in good health and CMV-seropositive.

Notes on this clone: Other DNA sequences in the same sample also yield this CDR3. The chain uses TRBV30 and TRBJ2-7, with 11 nucleotides matching TRBD1. The V gene end was trimmed by 3 bases and the J gene end by 12 bases; junction bases not matched to a gene: 10. This CDR3 is built from 13 residues. Germline V gene data show CDR1 as GTSNPN and CDR2 as SVGIG (reference sequence). As DNA, the CDR3 is TGTGCCTGGAGAGGACAGGGGGCCTCTAAGGCGTACTTC. Translation gives CAWRGQGASKAYF. Full variable domain (outside the CDR3, taken from reference TRBV30 and TRBJ2-7): SQTIHQWPATLVQPVGSPLSLECTVEGTSNPNLYWYRQAAGRGLQLLFYSVGIGQISSEVPQNLSASRPQDRQFILSSKKLLLSDSGFYLCAWRGQGASKAYFGPGTRLTVT.

The V gene is TRBV30, the J gene TRBJ1-5; unclear D gene. CDR1 is GTSNPN, CDR2 SVGIG, per germline (reference sequence). V was shortened by 3 bases and J by 5 bases, with 11 bases between the two germline ends. CDR3 length: 13 amino acids. This CDR3 is CAWSSRGDQPQHF. In DNA, the CDR3 is TGTGCCTGGAGCTCCCGGGGAGATCAGCCCCAGCATTTT. The variable domain in full, completed from reference TRBV30 and TRBJ1-5, reads SQTIHQWPATLVQPVGSPLSLECTVEGTSNPNLYWYRQAAGRGLQLLFYSVGIGQISSEVPQNLSASRPQDRQFILSSKKLLLSDSGFYLCAWSSRGDQPQHFGDGTRLSIL.

The rearrangement links TRBV28 to TRBJ2-3; 8 positions agree with TRBD2. The CDR3 consists of 15 residues. Unmatched junction bases numbered 7, after V lost 8 bases and J lost 0 bases. From germline, CDR1 is MDHEN and CDR2 SYDVKM. The CDR3 nucleotides read TGTGCCAGCCCCCCAGCGGGAGCTAGCACAGATACGCAGTATTTT. This sequence encodes CASPPAGASTDTQYF.

The chain combines TRBV18 with TRBJ2-5; D not resolved. Germline loops: CDR1 KGHSH, CDR2 LQKENI. The CDR3 spans 12 residues. Deletions cut 3 bases from V and 2 bases from J, with 4 bases between. The CDR3 sequence: CASSPNQETQYF. As DNA, the CDR3 is TGTGCCAGCTCACCCAATCAAGAGACCCAGTACTTC.

The chain uses TRBV5-1 and TRBJ2-2, with 10 nucleotides matching TRBD1. V lost 7 bases, J lost 3 bases, and 3 bases stayed unmatched. This CDR3 has 14 residues. Germline V gene sequence: CDR1 SGHRS, CDR2 YFSETQ. The CDR3 is CASRTGGDTGELFF. The DNA for the CDR3 is TGCGCCAGCCGGACAGGGGGGGACACCGGGGAGCTGTTTTTT. The whole variable domain, filled in from reference TRBV5-1 and TRBJ2-2, reads KAGVTQTPRYLIKTRGQQVTLSCSPISGHRSVSWYQQTPGQGLQFLFEYFSETQRNKGNFPGRFSGRQFSNSRSEMNVSTLELGDSALYLCASRTGGDTGELFFGEGSRLTVL.

The chain employs TRBV6-4 and TRBJ2-3; possible D gene TRBD2, 6 bases. Trimming removed 0 bases from V and 1 base from J, with 11 bases in between. Per the germline V gene, CDR1 is MRHNA and CDR2 is SNTAGT. The CDR3 runs 16 residues. CDR3 sequence reads: CASSDSWREGTDTQYF. For the CDR3, the DNA is TGTGCCAGCAGTGACTCGTGGAGGGAGGGCACAGATACGCAGTATTTT.

The chain recombines TRBV21-1 with TRBJ2-3; the D call in the table, TRBD2, was not verified against the DNA. TRBV21-1 is given as a pseudogene. The CDR3 is 17 amino acids. CDR3 sequence: CASSKLTYCLVEDTQYF. The CDR3, as DNA: TGTGCCAGCAGCAAATTAACCTACTGTCTAGTCGAAGATACGCAGTATTTT.

The chain carries TRBV5-5 and TRBJ2-1; D might be TRBD2 (5 bases). This CDR3 is 13 amino acids long. CDR1 SGHKS and CDR2 YYEKEE come from the germline V gene (reference sequence). Trimming removed 0 bases at V and 6 bases at J, with 7 bases between. CDR3 DNA sequence: TGTGCCAGCAGCTTGGAGCGGCCCAATGAGCAGTTCTTC. Translation gives CASSLERPNEQFF.

The CDR3 protein is CASRRQGSTSTEAFF. The CDR3 DNA is TGTGCCAGCAGAAGACAGGGGAGTACCTCCACTGAAGCTTTCTTT. This chain joins TRBV5-6 and TRBJ1-1; TRBD1 agrees at 8 bases. Germline assignment: CDR1 SGHDT and CDR2 YYEEEE. The V gene end was trimmed by 5 bases and the J gene end by 4 bases; junction bases not matched to a gene: 10. The CDR3 has 15 residues. The complete variable domain, with remaining parts taken from reference TRBV5-6 and TRBJ1-1, reads DAGVTQSPTHLIKTRGQQVTLRCSPKSGHDTVSWYQQALGQGPQFIFQYYEEEERQRGNFPDRFSGHQFPNYSSELNVNALLLGDSALYLCASRRQGSTSTEAFFGQGTRLTVV.

This rearrangement joins TRBV7-8 to TRBJ1-2, with a weak D call TRBD1 (6 bases). The CDR3 sequence is 15 residues long. The V gene's germline CDR1 is SGHVS and CDR2 FQNEAQ. V was clipped by 3 bases and J by 7 bases, with 18 bases between them. CDR3 region: CASSLGTTGLSGYTF. The CDR3, as DNA: TGTGCCAGCAGCTTGGGGACCACAGGGCTGAGTGGCTACACCTTC.

V and J are TRBV15 and TRBJ2-3; 10 bases map to TRBD1. Germline CDR1 LNHNV, CDR2 YYDKDF (reference sequence). The V and J ends lost 3 bases and 4 bases, in that order; junction bases with no gene match: 4. This CDR3 contains 15 residues. The CDR3 is CATSRGQGIPDTQYF. The CDR3 nucleotides are TGTGCCACCAGCAGGGGACAGGGGATTCCAGATACGCAGTATTTT.

CDR3 DNA sequence: TGTGCCAGCAGTCTAGCCGCTTCCTCCTACAATGAGCAGTTCTTC. Protein sequence: CASSLAASSYNEQFF. This chain links TRBV2 with TRBJ2-1; D is possibly TRBD2 (5 bases). The germline gives CDR1 SNHLY, CDR2 FYNNEI. The CDR3 extends over 15 amino acids. V lost 5 bases and J 0 bases, leaving 11 bases between the germline ends.

The CDR3 DNA reads TGTGCCAGCAGCTCGTCCGGGACTTCGCTTGGGGAGCAGTACTTC. Its translation is CASSSSGTSLGEQYF. The V gene is TRBV13, the J gene TRBJ2-7; maybe TRBD2 (6 bases). CDR1 is PRHDT, CDR2 FYEKMQ, per germline (reference sequence). Deletions cut 4 bases from V and 7 bases from J, with 20 bases between. The CDR3 is made up of 15 amino acids.

This chain links TRBV6-5 with TRBJ2-7, with TRBD2 matching over 14 bases. J lost 2 bases, V lost 7 bases, and 4 bases had no gene match. The V gene's germline CDR1 is MNHEY and CDR2 SVGAGI. This CDR3 is 15 amino acids long. Written as DNA, the CDR3 is TGTGCCAGCATGATGGGACTAGCGGGGGCCTACGAGCAGTACTTC. Protein sequence: CASMMGLAGAYEQYF.

The chain employs TRBV19 and TRBJ1-5; 11 nucleotides line up with TRBD1. CDR3 length: 15 residues. CDR1 and CDR2 from the germline V gene are LNHDA and SQIVND (reference sequence). Trimming cost V 7 bases and J 6 bases; bases outside gene matches: 8. The CDR3 protein is CASNRGQGAIQPQHF. CDR3 sequence (DNA): TGTGCCAGTAATCGAGGACAGGGGGCAATTCAGCCCCAGCATTTT.

This sequence joins TRBV7-3 and TRBJ2-1; 9 bases agree with TRBD1. The V gene's germline CDR1 is SGHTA and CDR2 FQGTGA. J lost 6 bases, V lost 3 bases, and 6 bases had no gene match. The CDR3 runs 15 residues. CDR3 amino acids: CASSLGDREVNEQFF. The CDR3 nucleotides read TGTGCCAGCAGCTTGGGGGACAGGGAGGTCAATGAGCAGTTCTTC.

V and J are TRBV29-1 and TRBJ2-3; 10 nucleotides align to TRBD2. Germline V gene data show CDR1 as SQVTM and CDR2 as ANQGSEA. With V trimmed by 4 bases and J by 4 bases, 8 bases remained unmatched. This CDR3 is built from 15 residues. CDR3 region: CSVGPLSGGPDTQYF. CDR3 nucleotide sequence: TGCAGCGTTGGCCCACTTAGCGGGGGGCCAGATACGCAGTATTTT.

This chain uses TRBV2 with TRBJ2-3; 9 positions agree with TRBD2. V was clipped by 3 bases and J by 4 bases; unmatched bases: 5. CDR1 and CDR2 (germline): SNHLY, FYNNEI. This CDR3 spans 15 amino acids. The CDR3 DNA sequence: TGTGCCAGCAGTGAGGGACTAGCTGGCGCAGATACGCAGTATTTT. Protein: CASSEGLAGADTQYF.